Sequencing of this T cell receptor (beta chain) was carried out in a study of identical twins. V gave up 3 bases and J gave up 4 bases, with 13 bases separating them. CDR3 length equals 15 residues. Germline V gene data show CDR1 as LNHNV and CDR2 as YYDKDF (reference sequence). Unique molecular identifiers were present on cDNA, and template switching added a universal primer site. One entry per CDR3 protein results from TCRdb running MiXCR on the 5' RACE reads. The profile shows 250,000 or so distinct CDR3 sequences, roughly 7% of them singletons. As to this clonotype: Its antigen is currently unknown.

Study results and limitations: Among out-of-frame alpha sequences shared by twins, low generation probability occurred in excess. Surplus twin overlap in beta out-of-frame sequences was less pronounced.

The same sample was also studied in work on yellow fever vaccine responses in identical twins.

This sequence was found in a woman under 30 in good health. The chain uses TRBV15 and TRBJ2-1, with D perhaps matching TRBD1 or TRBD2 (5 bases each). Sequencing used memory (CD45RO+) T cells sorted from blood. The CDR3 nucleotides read TGTGCCACCAGCAGGGGGATGGGGGAGTACAATGAGCAGTTCTTC. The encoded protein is CATSRGMGEYNEQFF.